What follows is one T cell receptor beta chain and its context. The target of this receptor is not known. There are no base qualities to consult, and no much larger clone falls within one base. Collaborating institutions collected whole blood in K2EDTA tubes following their own protocols. For TCRbeta analysis, collaborators shipped samples as frozen whole blood, isolated PBMCs, or DNA extracted from either of those sample types. TCRbeta CDR3 regions were amplified from genomic DNA using the immunoSEQ Assay, a bias-controlled multiplex PCR. Turning to the authors' computational methods: Within the assay, amplification of reference gene primers was used to estimate how many nucleated cells each sample contained. To quantify the absolute abundance of each unique TCRbeta CDR3 rearrangement, sequence reads were collapsed and filtered. For each sample, productive Simpson clonality was calculated as the square root of Simpson's diversity index over productive rearrangements. Imported from immuneACCESS, the table was reduced by TCRdb to in-frame sequences with V and J called. These copies leave out some clones; in studies compared against another copy, an unresolved V gene accounts for under half, and the cause of the remainder is not known. The D gene and trimming were derived from the DNA, and the V and J assignments and clone size from that table. This sample holds 53,000 or so clones; 65% to 85% were observed only once. The ten biggest clones cover about 39% of the sample.

These data come from a study of blood T cell repertoires in COVID-19 (TCRdb year 2020). As for the study more broadly: Samples from collaborators originated in the United States, Italy and Spain and spanned both the acute and convalescent phases of COVID-19. The material from the prospective study consisted of cDNA or gDNA derived from T cells, B-cell-depleted T cells, or PBMCs. Subjects who had been exposed to COVID-19, were actively infected with it, or had recovered from it provided the deeply sampled blood TCRbeta repertoires that made up the dataset. The repertoires were released in a freely available public database meant as a resource for research on the immune response to SARS-CoV-2. Samples came from the ongoing ImmuneRACE study (first 160 participants) plus 1,254 subjects from 6 global collaborators. Sample metadata almost always included a de-identified subject ID, COVID-19 status, age in years and sex. Where available, HLA class I and class II types were taken from metadata supplied by the sample provider and were not determined by assay-based typing.

Overall study outcomes, separate from this receptor: How much clinical and demographic metadata was included differed by source and by participant, and the metadata was provided uncurated.

The junction carries 7 bases between V and J, which are trimmed by 6 bases and 3 bases respectively. From cysteine to phenylalanine, the CDR3 is 12 amino acids long. The DNA shown is the 36-base CDR3, in frame from base 1. CDR1 KGHSH and CDR2 LQKENI were looked up in the germline V gene. The source material was peripheral blood. The clonotype was recovered from a man between 65 and 80 years old with active or convalescent COVID-19. Recombination linked TRBV18 to TRBJ2-3, with the identity of the D gene unclear. The CDR3 in this case is CASSRSTDTQYF. The bases are TGTGCCAGCTCCCGGAGTACAGATACGCAGTATTTT.